This T cell receptor (beta chain) was profiled in a study of beta chain features in type 1 diabetes. The study, taken as a whole, reports: Sequencing from cDNA could over-represent high-TCR-expressing cells. Type 1 diabetes patients had TCRB CDR3s that were shorter (moderately but significantly so) in all four CD4+ subsets.

Reverse transcribing all isolated RNA meant expressed TCRB transcripts were sequenced. Generated by immunoSEQ multiplex PCR, the TCRdb table keeps only in-frame clones and is missing some. The sample lists a few hundred thousand clones; 15% were seen once. This clone was found a few times. Its antigen is currently unknown. This TCR derives from a man between 18 and 29 years old with type 1 diabetes. Sample: naive CD4+ T cells from blood.

The chain's CDR3 is CASSRGTQETQYF. The CDR3 nucleotides are TGTGCCAGTAGCCGGGGAACCCAAGAGACCCAGTACTTC. The V and J genes are TRBV19 and TRBJ2-5; possible D gene TRBD2, 5 bases. CDR3 length: 13 residues. The V and J ends lost 6 bases and 1 base respectively, with 9 bases between them. CDR1 and CDR2 (germline): LNHDA, SQIVND (reference sequence).